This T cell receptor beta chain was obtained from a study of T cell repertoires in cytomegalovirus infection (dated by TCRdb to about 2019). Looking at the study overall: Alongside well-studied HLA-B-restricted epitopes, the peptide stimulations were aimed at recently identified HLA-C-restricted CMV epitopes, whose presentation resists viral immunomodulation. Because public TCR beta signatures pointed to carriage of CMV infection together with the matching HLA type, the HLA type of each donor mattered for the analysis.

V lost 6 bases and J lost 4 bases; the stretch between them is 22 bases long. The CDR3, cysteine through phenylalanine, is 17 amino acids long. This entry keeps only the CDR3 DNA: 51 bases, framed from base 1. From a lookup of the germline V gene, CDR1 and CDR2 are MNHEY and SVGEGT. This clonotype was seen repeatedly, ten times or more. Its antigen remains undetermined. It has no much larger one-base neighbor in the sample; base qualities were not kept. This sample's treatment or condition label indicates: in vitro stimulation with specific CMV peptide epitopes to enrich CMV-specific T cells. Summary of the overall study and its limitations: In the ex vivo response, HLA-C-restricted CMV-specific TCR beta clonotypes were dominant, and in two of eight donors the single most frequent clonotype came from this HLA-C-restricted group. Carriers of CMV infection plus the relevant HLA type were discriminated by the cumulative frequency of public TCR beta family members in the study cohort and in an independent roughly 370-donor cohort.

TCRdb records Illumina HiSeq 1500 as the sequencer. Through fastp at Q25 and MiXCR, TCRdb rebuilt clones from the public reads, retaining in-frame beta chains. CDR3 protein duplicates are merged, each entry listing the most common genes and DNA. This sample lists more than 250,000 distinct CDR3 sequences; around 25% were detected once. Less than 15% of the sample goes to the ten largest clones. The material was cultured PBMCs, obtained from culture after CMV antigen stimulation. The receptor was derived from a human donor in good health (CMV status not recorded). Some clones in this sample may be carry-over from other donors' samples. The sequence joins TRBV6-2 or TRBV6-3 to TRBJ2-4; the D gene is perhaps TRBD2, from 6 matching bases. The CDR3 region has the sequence CASSLTTSFGLKNIQYF. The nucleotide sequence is TGTGCCAGCAGCTTAACGACTAGTTTCGGGCTGAAAAACATTCAGTACTTC.